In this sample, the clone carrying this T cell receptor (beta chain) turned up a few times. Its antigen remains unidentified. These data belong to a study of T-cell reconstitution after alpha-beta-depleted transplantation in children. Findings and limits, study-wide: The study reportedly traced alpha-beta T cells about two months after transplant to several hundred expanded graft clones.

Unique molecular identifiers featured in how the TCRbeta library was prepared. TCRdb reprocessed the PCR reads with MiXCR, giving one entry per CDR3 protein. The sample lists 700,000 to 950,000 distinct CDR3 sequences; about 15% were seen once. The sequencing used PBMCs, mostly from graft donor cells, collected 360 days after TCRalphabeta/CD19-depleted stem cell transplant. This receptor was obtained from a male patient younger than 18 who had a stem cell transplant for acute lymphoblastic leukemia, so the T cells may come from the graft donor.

DNA for the CDR3: TGCGCCAGCAGCTCGACAAGGGCCGCTGAGGGCTACACCTTC. As protein: CASSSTRAAEGYTF. This sequence joins TRBV5-1 and TRBJ1-2; D remains ambiguous. V shed 3 bases and J shed 8 bases, with 17 bases lying between them. Germline values: CDR1 SGHRS, CDR2 YFSETQ. The CDR3 is made up of 14 amino acids.